These T cell receptor beta chains were read from a single sample in a study of Ad26.COV2.S vaccination and SARS-CoV-2 variants. Sequencing used immunoSEQ multiplex PCR; TCRdb keeps in-frame clones, though not all of them. There are around 320,000 clones in the sample; roughly 84% occur only once, and roughly 3.1% lies in the top ten. The input for sequencing was peripheral blood, taken in a trial of Ad26.COV2.S vaccine versus placebo. The receptors come from a person aged 18-65 years who received the Ad26.COV2.S COVID-19 vaccine or a placebo. CDR3s include the opening cysteine and the closing phenylalanine or tryptophan. A D gene is named only where the DNA matches it firmly. The size field is filled for only some rows; it gives once, few, many or a size class.

V gene	J gene	D gene	clone size	CDR3 DNA	CDR3 protein
TRBV7-3	TRBJ1-1	-	-	TGTGCCAGCAGCCTCAGAGGGGGGCCGCGAGCCCTGAACACTGAAGCTTTCTTT	CASSLRGGPRALNTEAFF
TRBV7-7	TRBJ2-1	TRBD2	-	TGTGCTAGCAGCTTAGCGCATCTAGCGGGGGGGTACAATGAGCAGTTCTTC	CASSLAHLAGGYNEQFF
TRBV6-5	TRBJ2-5	-	-	TGTGCCAGCAGTTACGGCAGGGGTGAGACCCAGTACTTC	CASSYGRGETQYF
TRBV5-1	TRBJ2-2	-	-	TGCGCCAGCAGCTTGATCAGGGCCTTGGGGGGCACCGGGGAGCTGTTTTTT	CASSLIRALGGTGELFF
TRBV30	TRBJ1-2	TRBD1	once	TGTGCCTGGAGTGTACGAGGGACAGGGGTTTATGGCTACACCTTC	CAWSVRGTGVYGYTF
TRBV5-8	TRBJ2-2	-	-	TGTGCCAGCACAGGAGGCTGGCTTGAAACGGGCGGGGAGCTGTTTTTT	CASTGGWLETGGELFF
TRBV28	TRBJ2-6	-	-	TGTGCCAGCACAAACCCCCGGGCATCTGGGGCCAACGTCCTGACTTTC	CASTNPRASGANVLTF
TRBV15	TRBJ1-5	-	-	TGTGCCACCAGCAGAGTGGTAGATCAGCCCCAGCATTTT	CATSRVVDQPQHF
TRBV4-1	TRBJ1-1	-	-	TGCGCCAGCAGCCAAGTTGAAGCAGCGAACACTGAAGCTTTCTTT	CASSQVEAANTEAFF
TRBV5-4	TRBJ2-3	TRBD2	-	TGTGCCAGCAGCCCCCCGAATAGACTAGCGACAGATACGCAGTATTTT	CASSPPNRLATDTQYF
TRBV30	TRBJ1-1	-	few	TGTGCCTGGAGTGTAACGGACAAAGCTTTCTTT	CAWSVTDKAFF
TRBV15	TRBJ1-5	-	-	TGTGCCACCAGCAGAGATCTAGGCCCATTTATAGCCCAGCATTTT	CATSRDLGPFIAQHF
TRBV9	TRBJ1-2	-	-	TGTGCCAGCACAGGTTCAGTGGCAGACTATGGCTACACCTTC	CASTGSVADYGYTF
TRBV7-6	TRBJ2-5	TRBD2	-	TGTGCCAGCAGCTTAGGGCTAGCGGGGCGGCAAGAGACCCAGTACTTC	CASSLGLAGRQETQYF
TRBV6-1	TRBJ2-3	-	-	TGTGCCAGCAGTGAGTTGAGAGGCTTCACAGATACGCAGTATTTT	CASSELRGFTDTQYF
TRBV7-9	TRBJ2-7	-	-	TGTGCCAGCAGCTCTGGACAGTTGGGGATGAACTACGAGCAGTACTTC	CASSSGQLGMNYEQYF
TRBV28	TRBJ1-5	-	-	TGTGCCAGCAGGCTCCCTGGGGGGGGCAATCAGCCCCAGCATTTT	CASRLPGGGNQPQHF
TRBV5-6	TRBJ1-1	-	-	TGTGCCAGCTGCCTGGGCGACACTGAAGCTTTCTTT	CASCLGDTEAFF
TRBV7-2	TRBJ1-2	-	-	TGTGCCAGCAGCTACTCAGGCAGGGAAAAGGGCTACACCTTC	CASSYSGREKGYTF
TRBV6-5	TRBJ1-2	-	-	-	CASSSPGQYFGYTF
TRBV7-2	TRBJ2-3	-	-	TGTGCCAGCAGCTTCCTTGGGCAAGATACGCAGTATTTT	CASSFLGQDTQYF
TRBV12-3/TRBV12-4	TRBJ2-7	-	-	TGTGCCAGCAGTTTTGGCGGGATGGGCCTGTACTTC	CASSFGGMGLYF
TRBV18	TRBJ2-4	-	-	TGTGCCAGCTCACCGCAGACGGACAAAAACATTCAGTACTTC	CASSPQTDKNIQYF
TRBV2	TRBJ1-1	-	-	TGTGCCAGCACGCGGATGAGGACTGAAGCTTTCTTT	CASTRMRTEAFF
TRBV9	TRBJ1-4	-	-	TGTGCCAGCAGCGTAGGTCTAAATGAAAAACTGTTTTTT	CASSVGLNEKLFF
TRBV10-3	TRBJ2-7	-	-	TGTGCCATCAGTCCCTCCACCTACGAGCAGTACTTC	CAISPSTYEQYF
TRBV19	TRBJ1-2	TRBD1	-	TGTGCCAGTAGTATAGGGACAGGATGGTATGGCTACACCTTC	CASSIGTGWYGYTF
TRBV7-3	TRBJ2-1	TRBD1	-	TGTGCCAGCAGCTTATCGTCCGGGACAGGGAATGAGCAGTTCTTC	CASSLSSGTGNEQFF
TRBV18	TRBJ1-4	TRBD1	once	TGTGCCAGCTCACAAGCGACAGGGGGGAATGAAAAACTGTTTTTT	CASSQATGGNEKLFF
TRBV7-2	TRBJ2-3	TRBD1	-	TGTGCCAGCAGCCCCGGGACAGGGAGCACAGATACGCAGTATTTT	CASSPGTGSTDTQYF
TRBV7-3	TRBJ2-7	TRBD2	-	TGTGCCAGCAGTGAGACTAGCGGCGAGCAGTACTTC	CASSETSGEQYF
TRBV5-1	TRBJ2-2	-	-	TGCGCCAGCAGCTTAATCCAGGATAACGGGGAGCTGTTTTTT	CASSLIQDNGELFF